These 15 T cell receptor beta chains were all obtained from the same sample, sequenced in a study of blood T cell repertoires in COVID-19. The data were produced by immunoSEQ multiplex PCR, yet TCRdb's version contains in-frame clones alone and is incomplete. The data hold 150,000 to 200,000 clones, with 82% observed a single time. Sequencing used peripheral blood. The receptor set was obtained from a woman between 70 and 85 years old with acute or convalescent COVID-19.

Regarding this clone: Other nucleotide sequences from this sample produce the same CDR3. The J gene is TRBJ1-1, the V gene TRBV4-2, with no clear D. The CDR3 is 13 amino acids. V was cut by 1 base and J by 1 base, with 4 bases left in between. The germline V gene encodes CDR1 LGHNA and CDR2 YNFKEQ. The CDR3 sequence is CASSQARNTEAFF. Written as DNA, the CDR3 is TGTGCCAGCAGCCAAGCGCGGAACACTGAAGCTTTCTTT.

The sample holds a few counts of this clone. The chain combines TRBV30 with TRBJ1-5; D may be TRBD1 (5 bases). V was pared by 3 bases and J by 3 bases, with 15 bases between. This CDR3 spans 15 amino acids. Looked up from germline, CDR1 is GTSNPN and CDR2 is SVGIG (reference sequence). CDR3 coding DNA: TGTGCCTGGAGGCCCCAGGGAGGGGTCAATCAGCCCCAGCATTTT. Residues: CAWRPQGGVNQPQHF.

The chain is built from TRBV29-1 and TRBJ1-4; the match to TRBD1 covers 7 bases. The CDR3 consists of 13 residues. J gave up 3 bases and V 5 bases, and 3 bases lay outside the gene matches. Germline-derived CDR1 and CDR2 are SQVTM and ANQGSEA. The CDR3 sequence is CSVRTGSNEKLFF. Written as DNA, the CDR3 is TGCAGCGTTAGGACAGGCTCTAATGAAAAACTGTTTTTT.

J is TRBJ1-5 and V is TRBV20-1; D uncertain. Germline-derived CDR1 and CDR2 are DFQATT and SNEGSKA (reference sequence). V dropped 5 bases and J dropped 11 bases, with 13 bases sitting between them. This CDR3 region has 11 residues. The CDR3 reads CSAQSGSAQHF. The CDR3, as DNA: TGCAGTGCTCAGTCGGGTAGCGCCCAGCATTTT.

As concerns this clone: Mismatch with germline at one junction end may stem from a read error. The chain employs TRBV7-7 and TRBJ2-5, with D tentatively TRBD1 (6 bases). The CDR3 extends over 14 amino acids. Per the germline V gene, CDR1 is SSHAT and CDR2 is FNYEAQ (reference sequence). The CDR3 DNA reads TGTGCTAGCAGCTTAGTGGGGGCCCAAGAGACCCAGTACTTC. It specifies CASSLVGAQETQYF. The full variable domain, its missing parts supplied by reference TRBV7-7 and TRBJ2-5, is GAGVSQSPRYKVTKRGQDVTLRCDPISSHATLYWYQQALGQGPEFLTYFNYEAQPDKSGLPSDRFSAERPEGSISTLTIQRTEQRDSAMYRCASSLVGAQETQYFGPGTRLLVL.

CDR3 protein: CASSLDLAGGLETQYF. In nucleotides, the CDR3 is TGTGCCAGCAGCTTAGACTTGGCGGGGGGGTTGGAGACCCAGTACTTC. This rearrangement joins TRBV7-2 to TRBJ2-5, with 9 nucleotides matching TRBD2. V lost 1 base and J lost 5; bases outside the gene matches: 8. Germline CDR1 and CDR2: SGHTA and FQGNSA. The CDR3 sequence is 16 residues long.

The gene calls are TRBV5-4 and TRBJ2-7; D might be TRBD1 (6 bases). The CDR3 covers 13 residues. V was clipped by 10 bases and J by 2 bases, with 16 bases between them. CDR1 is SGHNT, CDR2 YYREEE, per germline (reference sequence). CDR3 nucleotide sequence: TGTGCCGTCAGCGTAGGGGGAACCTACGAGCAGTACTTC. It yields the protein CAVSVGGTYEQYF.

This clone came up a few times. The rearrangement links TRBV30 to TRBJ1-6, with unresolved D. Germline lookup yields CDR1 GTSNPN and CDR2 SVGIG (reference sequence). V dropped 0 bases and J dropped 10 bases, with 10 bases sitting between them. This CDR3 contains 13 residues. CDR3 residues: CAWSVRGGSPLHF. The CDR3 nucleotides read TGTGCCTGGAGTGTACGTGGCGGGTCACCCCTCCACTTT.

The rearrangement joins TRBV29-1 to TRBJ2-7; 8 positions agree with TRBD2. The V and J ends lost 4 bases and 3 bases, in that order; junction bases with no gene match: 2. This CDR3 has 12 residues. Germline assignment: CDR1 SQVTM and CDR2 ANQGSEA. The CDR3 region is CSVGTSGYEQYF. The CDR3 nucleotides are TGCAGCGTTGGAACTAGCGGCTACGAGCAGTACTTC.

The V call is TRBV9, the J call TRBJ2-1; 7 positions match TRBD1. The length of the CDR3 is 15 residues. With V trimmed by 4 bases and J by 5 bases, 9 bases remained unmatched. The germline CDR1 and CDR2 sequences are SGDLS and YYNGEE. The CDR3 DNA follows: TGTGCCAGCAGCTTGCCCGGACAGGTAAACAATGAGCAGTTCTTC. Its translation is CASSLPGQVNNEQFF.

This clone was detected once. The V call is TRBV28, the J call TRBJ2-1; 9 nucleotides agree with TRBD2. The V gene end was trimmed by 2 bases and the J gene end by 3 bases; junction bases not matched to a gene: 5. CDR3 length: 16 amino acids. Germline CDR1 is MDHEN and CDR2 is SYDVKM. The CDR3 is CASSLIGGRGYNEQFF. The CDR3 DNA reads TGTGCCAGCAGTTTAATAGGCGGGAGGGGCTACAATGAGCAGTTCTTC.

The chain recombines TRBV28 with TRBJ1-1; D uncertain. Per germline, CDR1 MDHEN and CDR2 SYDVKM. V lost 10 bases to trimming and J lost 5 bases, with 14 bases between them. CDR3 length: 12 residues. CDR3 loop: CATRKFGTEAFF. The CDR3, as DNA: TGTGCCACAAGGAAGTTCGGGACTGAAGCTTTCTTT.

The J gene is TRBJ1-2, the V gene TRBV6-1, with 7 bases matching TRBD1. Trimming removed 2 bases from V and 9 bases from J; junction bases left unmatched: 6. Per germline, CDR1 MNHNS and CDR2 SASEGT. The CDR3 is 13 residues long. DNA of the CDR3: TGTGCCAGCAGTGAAACCCGGACAGGTAGCTACACCTTC. As protein: CASSETRTGSYTF.

The V and J genes are TRBV7-2 and TRBJ2-3; D unresolved. Germline V gene sequence: CDR1 SGHTA, CDR2 FQGNSA. The CDR3 is made up of 15 amino acids. With 3 bases removed from V and 3 bases from J, the gap between germline ends came to 13 bases. In DNA form, the CDR3 reads TGTGCCAGCAGCTTCATGGTTGACGGGACAGATACGCAGTATTTT. It codes for CASSFMVDGTDTQYF.

The genes are TRBV5-1 and TRBJ1-5; D is unclear. Germline lookup yields CDR1 SGHRS and CDR2 YFSETQ. The V end lost 9 bases, the J end lost 0 bases, and 13 bases lay between the germline ends. The CDR3 length is 14 residues. The CDR3 here is CAKKTKDSNQPQHF. CDR3 nucleotide sequence: TGCGCCAAAAAGACAAAAGATAGCAATCAGCCCCAGCATTTT.